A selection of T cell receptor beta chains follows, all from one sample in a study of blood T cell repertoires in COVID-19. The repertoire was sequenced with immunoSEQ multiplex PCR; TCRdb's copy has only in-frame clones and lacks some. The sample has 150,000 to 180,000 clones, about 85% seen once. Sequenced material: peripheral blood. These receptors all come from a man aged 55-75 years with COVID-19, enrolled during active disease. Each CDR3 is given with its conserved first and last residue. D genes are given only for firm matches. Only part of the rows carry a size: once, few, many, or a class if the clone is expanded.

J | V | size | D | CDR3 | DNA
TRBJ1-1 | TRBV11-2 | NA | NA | CASSLEVQSEAFF | TGTGCCAGCAGCTTAGAGGTGCAGTCTGAAGCTTTCTTT
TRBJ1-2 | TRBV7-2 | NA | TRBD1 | CASSSQGALSGYTF | TGTGCCAGCAGCTCACAGGGGGCGCTTTCCGGCTACACCTTC
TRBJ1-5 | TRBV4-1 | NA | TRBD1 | CASSQSGTGVQPQHF | TGCGCCAGCAGCCAGTCCGGGACAGGGGTCCAGCCCCAGCATTTT
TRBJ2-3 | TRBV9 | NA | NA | CASSPGDLRGTDTQYF | TGTGCCAGCAGCCCGGGGGACTTGAGGGGTACAGATACGCAGTATTTT
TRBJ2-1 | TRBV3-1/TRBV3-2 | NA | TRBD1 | CASSFTMDRLGNEQFF | TGTGCCAGCAGCTTTACAATGGACAGGCTCGGCAATGAGCAGTTCTTC
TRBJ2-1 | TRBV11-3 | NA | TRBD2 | CASSLLAGSYNEQFF | TGTGCCAGCAGCCTACTAGCGGGAAGTTACAATGAGCAGTTCTTC
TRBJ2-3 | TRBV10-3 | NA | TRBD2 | CAISPGLANPDTQYF | TGTGCCATCAGTCCTGGACTAGCGAATCCAGATACGCAGTATTTT
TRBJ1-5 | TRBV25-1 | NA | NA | CASRQGSNQPQHF | TGTGCCAGCAGGCAGGGGAGCAATCAGCCCCAGCATTTT
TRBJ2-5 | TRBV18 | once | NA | CASSPQPGETQYF | TGTGCCAGCTCACCCCAACCGGGAGAGACCCAGTACTTC
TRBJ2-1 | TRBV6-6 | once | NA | CASLHSGEQFF | TGTGCCAGCTTACATTCGGGTGAGCAGTTCTTC
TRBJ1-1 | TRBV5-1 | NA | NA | CASSSLGGRDTEAFF | TGCGCCAGCAGCTCCCTGGGAGGGCGCGACACTGAAGCTTTCTTT
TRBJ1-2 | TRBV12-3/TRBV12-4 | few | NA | CASTPQGITGYTF | TGTGCCAGCACCCCGCAGGGAATTACTGGCTACACCTTC
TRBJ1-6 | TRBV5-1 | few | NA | CASSPTLGSPLHF | TGCGCCAGCAGCCCAACCCTCGGGTCACCCCTCCACTTT
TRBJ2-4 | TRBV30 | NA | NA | CAWGRTPNIQYF | TGTGCCTGGGGTAGGACACCAAACATTCAGTACTTC
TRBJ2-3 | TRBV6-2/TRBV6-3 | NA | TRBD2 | CASSYPSGGLRDTQYF | TGTGCCAGCAGTTACCCCTCGGGGGGTTTAAGGGATACGCAGTATTTT
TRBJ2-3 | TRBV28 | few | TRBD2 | CASRRLAGVADTQYF | TGTGCCAGCAGGAGACTAGCGGGGGTGGCAGATACGCAGTATTTT
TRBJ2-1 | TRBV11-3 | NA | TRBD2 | CASSFSRLAGGQNEQFF | TGTGCCAGCAGCTTTTCCCGACTAGCGGGGGGGCAAAATGAGCAGTTCTTC
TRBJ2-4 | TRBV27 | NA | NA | CASSFYYSAKNIQYF | TGTGCCAGCAGTTTTTATTACTCAGCCAAAAACATTCAGTACTTC
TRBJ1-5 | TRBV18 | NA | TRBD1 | CASSPRQGGDQPQHF | TGTGCCAGCTCACCACGACAGGGAGGAGATCAGCCCCAGCATTTT
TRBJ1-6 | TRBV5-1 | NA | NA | CASSQSSGYNSPLHF | TGCGCCAGCAGCCAATCGTCGGGGTATAATTCACCCCTCCACTTT
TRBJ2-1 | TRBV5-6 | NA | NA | CASSLAWAGKIRNEQFF | TGTGCCAGCAGCTTGGCCTGGGCAGGGAAGATAAGGAATGAGCAGTTCTTC
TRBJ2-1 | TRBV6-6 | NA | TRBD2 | CASSYSGGGAHNEQFF | TGTGCCAGCAGTTACTCAGGCGGGGGGGCCCACAATGAGCAGTTCTTC
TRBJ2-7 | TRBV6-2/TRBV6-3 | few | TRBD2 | CASSRWTSGSSYEQYF | TGTGCCAGCAGTCGCTGGACTAGCGGGAGCTCCTACGAGCAGTACTTC
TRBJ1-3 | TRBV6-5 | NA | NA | CASSRSGATGNTIYF | TGTGCCAGCAGTCGTTCAGGGGCGACGGGAAACACCATATATTTT
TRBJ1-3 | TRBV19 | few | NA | CASSSIGSGNTIYF | TGTGCCAGTAGTTCGATCGGGTCCGGAAACACCATATATTTT